Listed here is a single TCR beta chain. This record belongs to a study of T cell changes during pregnancy in multiple sclerosis. Clones were sequenced by immunoSEQ multiplex PCR, and TCRdb holds only the in-frame ones, with some missing. Among under 80,000 clones listed, approximately 92% were seen once. From germline, CDR1 is LNHDA and CDR2 SQIVND (reference sequence). The J segment lost 7 bases and the V segment lost 7 bases, leaving 15 bases of the junction unmatched. The CDR3 runs 16 residues. The sequence came from a female donor in good health, enrolled as a control in a pregnancy study. Source: peripheral blood, taken after pregnancy. This chain uses TRBV19 with TRBJ1-4; TRBD1 matches 7 bases. DNA of the CDR3: TGTGCCAGTACCTCACTACAGGGGTCCGTGACTGAAAAACTGTTTTTT. Its protein product is CASTSLQGSVTEKLFF.